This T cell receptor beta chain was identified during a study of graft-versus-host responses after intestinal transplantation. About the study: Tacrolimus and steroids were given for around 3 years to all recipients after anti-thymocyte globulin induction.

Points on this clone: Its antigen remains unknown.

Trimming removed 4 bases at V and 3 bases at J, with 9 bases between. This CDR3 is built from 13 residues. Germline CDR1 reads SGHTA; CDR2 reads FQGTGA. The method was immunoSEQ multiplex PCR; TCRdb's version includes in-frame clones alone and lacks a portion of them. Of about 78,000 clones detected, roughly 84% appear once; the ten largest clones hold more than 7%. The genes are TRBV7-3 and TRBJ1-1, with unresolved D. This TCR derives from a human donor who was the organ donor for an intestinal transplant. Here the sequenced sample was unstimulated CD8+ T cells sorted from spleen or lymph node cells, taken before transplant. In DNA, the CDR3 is TGTGCCAGCAGCTCCTTGGGGTACACTGAAGCTTTCTTT. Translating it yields CASSSLGYTEAFF.